This TCR beta chain emerged from a study of early T cells in non-severe SARS-CoV-2 infection. Study summary: Whole-blood bulk RNA, unsorted, was sequenced, and chains were unpaired. General observations from the study: Sequences matched to VDJdb favored anti-spike CD8 responses, while private and CD4 specificities were missed.

This clonotype was counted between two and nine times. Its antigen is not identified. Researchers attached unique molecular identifiers to individual cDNA molecules. One entry per CDR3 protein results from TCRdb running MiXCR on the 5' RACE reads. Of about 44,000 distinct CDR3 sequences in the sample, 23% were seen once. This CDR3 has 13 residues. Trimming took 7 bases from V and 4 from J, leaving 12 bases between them. From germline, CDR1 is LGHNT and CDR2 FRNRAP. Material: whole blood, obtained at baseline. This TCR came from an adult who was a healthcare worker with PCR-confirmed SARS-CoV-2 infection or an uninfected control (not recorded which). This rearrangement joins TRBV12-5 to TRBJ2-3, with unresolved D. CDR3 sequence: CASVAGEADTQYF. The CDR3 coding sequence is TGTGCTAGTGTGGCAGGCGAAGCAGATACGCAGTATTTT.